Listed below are T cell receptor beta chains from one sample, sequenced in a study of T cells after yellow fever vaccination. TCRdb ran MiXCR on the 5' RACE reads and lists one entry per CDR3 protein. The sample has about 350,000 distinct CDR3 sequences; roughly 8.6% are singletons. This specimen consisted of PBMCs, obtained 45 days after the first yellow fever vaccination. The receptor source for this set is a man aged 18-30 years who received the YFV17D yellow fever vaccine. CDR3s include the opening cysteine and the closing phenylalanine or tryptophan. D genes are given only for firm matches. Only part of the rows carry a size: once, few, many, or a class if the clone is expanded.

J | size | V | D | DNA | CDR3
TRBJ2-3 | - | TRBV14 | - | TGTGCCAGCAGCCAAGGTCCGTTCGGCACAGATACGCAGTATTTT | CASSQGPFGTDTQYF
TRBJ2-2 | - | TRBV20-1 | - | TGCAGTGCTAGAGCTGGGTATGCAGGGGAGCTGTTTTTT | CSARAGYAGELFF
TRBJ1-2 | few | TRBV12-3/TRBV12-4 | - | TGTGCCAGCAGTTTCTGGGGCAGAACTATTGGCTACACCTTC | CASSFWGRTIGYTF
TRBJ2-3 | - | TRBV6-2/TRBV6-3 | TRBD2 | TGTGCCAGCAGTCCTACTAGCGGTGATACAGATACGCAGTATTTT | CASSPTSGDTDTQYF
TRBJ2-3 | few | TRBV13 | - | TGTGCCAGCAGCTTAGGCCTTCGCTATTTGGACGGCGCGAGCACAGATACGCAGTATTTT | CASSLGLRYLDGASTDTQYF
TRBJ2-5 | few | TRBV20-1 | TRBD1 | TGCTGTGCTAGATCGCTCTCGGACAGGGGCCAAGAGACCCAGTACTTC | CCARSLSDRGQETQYF
TRBJ2-1 | few | TRBV6-2/TRBV6-3 | - | TGTGCCAGCAGTTTATTGGGGGGAAGGTCCTACAATGAGCAGTTCTTC | CASSLLGGRSYNEQFF
TRBJ2-2 | few | TRBV3-1 | - | TGTGCCAGCAGCCATCTCCTGCAGAGGAGGGATAACACCGGGGAGCTGTTTTTT | CASSHLLQRRDNTGELFF
TRBJ2-3 | few | TRBV7-2 | - | TGTGCCAGCAGCTCCCGTCGATCCACAGATACGCAGTATTTT | CASSSRRSTDTQYF
TRBJ1-4 | - | TRBV5-5 | - | TGTGCCAGCAGCTTGGCCGTGGGCAGGGGTAATGAAAAACTGTTTTTT | CASSLAVGRGNEKLFF
TRBJ2-7 | many | TRBV29-1 | - | TGCAGCGTCGCCGGGACCTACGAGCAGTACTTC | CSVAGTYEQYF
TRBJ1-2 | - | TRBV7-2 | - | TGTGCCAGCAGCCTAATGCGGACAGAGAACTATGGCTACACCTTC | CASSLMRTENYGYTF
TRBJ2-3 | - | TRBV28 | TRBD1 | TGTGCCAGCAGTCCAGGGGGAAACACAGATACGCAGTATTTT | CASSPGGNTDTQYF
TRBJ2-1 | - | TRBV20-1 | TRBD2 | TGCAGTGCCGTTAGCGGGGCGAGCTCCTACAATGAGCAGTTCTTC | CSAVSGASSYNEQFF
TRBJ1-3 | - | TRBV20-1 | - | TGCAGTGCTAGTATAGGGTCAAACACCATATATTTT | CSASIGSNTIYF
TRBJ1-4 | few | TRBV5-1 | - | TGCGCCAGCAGGTTGACAGGATCCACTAATGAAAAACTGTTTTTT | CASRLTGSTNEKLFF
TRBJ2-1 | - | TRBV5-4 | TRBD2 | TGTGCCAGCAGCTTGAGGGCGGGGGACTACAATGAGCAGTTCTTC | CASSLRAGDYNEQFF
TRBJ1-5 | few | TRBV7-2 | TRBD1 | TGTGCCAGCAGCACCCGACAGGGTAATCAGCCCCAGCATTTT | CASSTRQGNQPQHF
TRBJ2-3 | few | TRBV7-3 | TRBD2 | TGTGCCAGCAGCTCGCGGGGGGCCGGGGGTCCCACAGATACGCAGTATTTT | CASSSRGAGGPTDTQYF
TRBJ2-7 | few | TRBV9 | - | TGTGCCAGCAGTGAAACGACCGGGACACCGGGAGACGAGCAGTACTTC | CASSETTGTPGDEQYF
TRBJ2-2 | few | TRBV4-1 | - | TGCGCCAGCAGCATCTTACAAGGGCGGGGACGGAGCACCGGGGAGCTGTTTTTT | CASSILQGRGRSTGELFF
TRBJ2-2 | - | TRBV28 | TRBD2 | TGTGCCAGCAGTCCGGGACTAGCGGCCGGGGAGCTGTTTTTT | CASSPGLAAGELFF
TRBJ2-5 | many | TRBV7-9 | - | TGTGCCAGCAGCCTCCCGGGCCTCAACCTAGAGACCCAGTACTTC | CASSLPGLNLETQYF
TRBJ1-4 | few | TRBV4-1 | - | TGCGCCAGCAGCCAAGTCCAGGGTAATCTGTATGAAAAACTGTTTTTT | CASSQVQGNLYEKLFF
TRBJ2-5 | few | TRBV7-2 | TRBD2 | TGTGCCAGCAGCTTACAGCAGCGGGAGGGAGAGACCCAGTACTTC | CASSLQQREGETQYF
TRBJ2-1 | many | TRBV5-5 | - | TGTGCCAGCAGCTTGAGGGCTAATGAGCAGTTCTTC | CASSLRANEQFF
TRBJ2-3 | - | TRBV2 | - | TGTGCCAGCAGTCAGGCAGGGCGAGTAGGGCCAGATACGCAGTATTTT | CASSQAGRVGPDTQYF
TRBJ1-2 | - | TRBV7-2 | TRBD1 | TGTGCCAGCAGCAACCGGGACAGAGCCTATGGCTACACCTTC | CASSNRDRAYGYTF